The rows below give T cell receptor beta chains drawn from one sample of a study of T cells after yellow fever vaccination. Using its own MiXCR run on the 5' RACE reads, TCRdb lists one record per CDR3 protein. The sample carries about 58,000 distinct CDR3 sequences, around 6.5% recorded once. The sample consisted of CD8+ T cells sorted from PBMCs, taken on the day of the first yellow fever vaccination. The receptors here all came from a man younger than 35 who received the YFV17D yellow fever vaccine. Each CDR3 is given with its conserved first and last residue. The order of the fields is J gene, V gene, clone size, D gene, CDR3 DNA, CDR3 protein. A D gene is named only where the DNA matches it firmly. Clone size is given for some rows only: seen once, a few or many times, or a class if the clone is expanded.

TRBJ2-7,TRBV4-3,few,TRBD1,TGCGCCAGCAGCCAAGTCTGGGACAGGGCCTACGAGCAGTACTTC,CASSQVWDRAYEQYF
TRBJ2-1,TRBV5-1,many,NA,TGCGCCAGCAGCCTACGACAGAGCAGCTCCTACAATGAGCAGTTCTTC,CASSLRQSSSYNEQFF
TRBJ2-5,TRBV28,NA,NA,TGTGCCAGCAGTCGTTTACAGGGTGTATGGGAGACCCAGTACTTC,CASSRLQGVWETQYF
TRBJ2-5,TRBV28,few,TRBD2,TGTGCCACCGATAGTCTAGCGGGGGAGCTTGAGACCCAGTACTTC,CATDSLAGELETQYF
TRBJ1-1,TRBV18,few,NA,TGTGCCAGCTCACCAGTGGGGGGGAATTGGAACACTGAAGCTTTCTTT,CASSPVGGNWNTEAFF
TRBJ2-5,TRBV29-1,many,NA,TGCAGCGACTCTCGGACAGCGGCGCCAGGGACCCAGTACTTC,CSDSRTAAPGTQYF
TRBJ1-5,TRBV2,many,NA,TGTGCCAGCAAGTGGCTACAGGGCGGCGATCAGCCCCAGCATTTT,CASKWLQGGDQPQHF
TRBJ1-6,TRBV6-1,many,NA,TGTGCCAGTCGAGTTTCACCCCTCCACTTT,CASRVSPLHF
TRBJ1-1,TRBV4-2,many,NA,TGTGCCAGCAGCCAAGATGATTTCCGGACAGCGGGCGGAGCTTTCTTT,CASSQDDFRTAGGAFF
TRBJ2-1,TRBV4-3,many,NA,TGCGCCAGCAGCCAAGAGTTCGGTGAGCAGTTCTTC,CASSQEFGEQFF
TRBJ2-7,TRBV20-1,few,TRBD2,TGCAGTGCTAAGTCTGGGTCTAGCGGAACCTACGAGCAGTACTTC,CSAKSGSSGTYEQYF
TRBJ1-1,TRBV7-9,many,NA,TGTGCCAGCAGCTTAGTTGGGAAGAACACTGAAGCTTTCTTT,CASSLVGKNTEAFF
TRBJ2-7,TRBV4-3,few,NA,TGCGCCAGCAGCCACCGAAGATCCTCCTCCTACGAGCAGTACTTC,CASSHRRSSSYEQYF
TRBJ1-2,TRBV27,few,NA,TGTGCCAGCAGTTGGGATTCAGGGGTACGCGGCTACACCTTC,CASSWDSGVRGYTF
TRBJ2-5,TRBV27,NA,TRBD2,TGTGCCAGCAGTTCCCCCCGGGGGGGAAAAGAGACCCAGTACTTC,CASSSPRGGKETQYF
TRBJ1-1,TRBV6-1,NA,NA,TGTGCCAGCACTCAAGCCCTTGGTGCTGAAGCTTTCTTT,CASTQALGAEAFF
TRBJ2-1,TRBV5-1,NA,NA,TGCGCCAGCAGCTTGGCCGGGTTGTACAATGAGCAGTTCTTC,CASSLAGLYNEQFF
TRBJ1-2,TRBV4-3,NA,TRBD1,TGCGCCAGCAGCCAAGATCGGACAGGGGAAGTTGCCTATGGCTACACCTTC,CASSQDRTGEVAYGYTF
TRBJ2-7,TRBV29-1,NA,NA,TGCAGCGTTGCCCAACAGGGCGTCGACGAGCAGTACTTC,CSVAQQGVDEQYF
TRBJ1-5,TRBV11-2,few,TRBD1,TGTGCCAGCAGCCAAGCAGGGGGGGGACAGCCCCAGCATTTT,CASSQAGGGQPQHF
TRBJ2-1,TRBV14,many,NA,TGTGCCAGCAGCCAAGAAGCTATTGAGCAGTTCTTC,CASSQEAIEQFF
TRBJ1-4,TRBV7-9,few,TRBD1,TGTGCCAGCAGCTCGGGGACAGGGTTGGAAAAACTGTTTTTT,CASSSGTGLEKLFF
TRBJ2-5,TRBV19,many,NA,TGTGCCAGTATTCCGCGGAACGGAGAGACCCAGTACTTC,CASIPRNGETQYF
TRBJ1-4,TRBV7-8,NA,NA,TGTGCCAGCAGCTTCACAGCAACTAATGAAAAACTGTTTTTT,CASSFTATNEKLFF
TRBJ2-1,TRBV5-1,NA,TRBD1,TGCGCCAGCAGCGGGGACAGGGTTTGGTCTTTC,CASSGDRVWSF
TRBJ2-1,TRBV19,few,NA,TGTGCCAGTACCATCGACCCTCCGCCTTCCTACAATGAGCAGTTCTTC,CASTIDPPPSYNEQFF
TRBJ2-2,TRBV30,once,NA,TGTGCCTGGAGTCCCTTGTACACCGGGGAGCTGTTTTTT,CAWSPLYTGELFF
TRBJ2-3,TRBV2,many,NA,TGTGCCAACCGGACAGACACAGATACGCAGTATTTT,CANRTDTDTQYF
TRBJ1-1,TRBV13,NA,NA,TGTGCCAGCAGCTTAGGCCCCCGACAGAACACTGAAGCTTTCTTT,CASSLGPRQNTEAFF
TRBJ2-2,TRBV15,few,NA,TGTGCCACCAGCAGAGAGAGCTGGGGCGGGGAGCTGTTTTTT,CATSRESWGGELFF
TRBJ2-1,TRBV6-2/TRBV6-3,NA,TRBD2,TGTGCCAGCATACCCTTGGGACTAGCGTTCGGTGAGCAGTTCTTC,CASIPLGLAFGEQFF
TRBJ2-3,TRBV6-1,many,NA,TGTGCCAGCAGTGAAGACAAACTTCTAAAGTGGGGCACAGATACGCAGTATTTT,CASSEDKLLKWGTDTQYF
TRBJ2-1,TRBV4-3,few,NA,TGCGCCAGCAGCCAAGGAACGTCCCCCTACAATGAGCAGTTCTTC,CASSQGTSPYNEQFF
TRBJ2-7,TRBV12-3/TRBV12-4,many,NA,TGTGCCAGCAGTTCCGGACACGGCGGAGGCTACGAGCAGTACTTC,CASSSGHGGGYEQYF
TRBJ2-1,TRBV19,few,TRBD2,TGTGCCAGTAGTATAGAGGGCAGCGGGGGGGCCATCGATGAGCAGTTCTTC,CASSIEGSGGAIDEQFF
TRBJ1-5,TRBV14,many,NA,TGTGCCAGCAGCCAAAGGGGGTTAGGCAATCAGCCCCAGCATTTT,CASSQRGLGNQPQHF
TRBJ1-1,TRBV7-2,many,NA,TGTGCCAGCAGCTTAGTCCCGGCTGGGAGGACTGAAGCTTTCTTT,CASSLVPAGRTEAFF
TRBJ1-1,TRBV19,NA,NA,TGTGCCAGCCTACGAGGGTTGGGGGGGACTGAAGCTTTCTTT,CASLRGLGGTEAFF
TRBJ2-3,TRBV6-5,few,TRBD1,TGTGCCAGCAGTTACGGAGTAGACAGGGACACAGATACGCAGTATTTT,CASSYGVDRDTDTQYF
TRBJ2-1,TRBV11-2,few,TRBD2,TGTGCCAGCAGCCCTAGCTCGGGACTAGCATGGAATGAGCAGTTCTTC,CASSPSSGLAWNEQFF
TRBJ2-2,TRBV24-1,few,NA,TGTGCCACCAGTTCACCCCGGCCCGGGACATCGATCACCGGGGAGCTGTTTTTT,CATSSPRPGTSITGELFF
TRBJ2-1,TRBV4-1,few,TRBD2,TGCGCCAGCAGCCAAGAGAGCGGGGACGAGCAGTTCTTC,CASSQESGDEQFF
TRBJ2-5,TRBV7-8,few,NA,TGTGCCAGCGCTGGGAGTCTTGGCCTTTTAGAGACCCAGTACTTC,CASAGSLGLLETQYF
TRBJ2-3,TRBV7-6,NA,NA,TGTGCCAGCAGCCCCGACAGCGCAGATACGCAGTATTTT,CASSPDSADTQYF
TRBJ1-6,TRBV5-4,few,TRBD1,TGTGCCAGCAGCGGGACAGGGCTTGAGAATTCACCCCTCCACTTT,CASSGTGLENSPLHF
TRBJ2-2,TRBV7-6,many,NA,TGTGCCAGCAGCTTAGAAGGTCAGCCTAGAGACACCGGGGAGCTGTTTTTT,CASSLEGQPRDTGELFF
TRBJ2-7,TRBV5-8,many,TRBD1,TGTGCCAGCAGCTGGGGCTCCGGGACAGGGCTATACGAGCAGTACTTC,CASSWGSGTGLYEQYF
TRBJ2-1,TRBV7-2,NA,TRBD2,TGTGCCAGCAGCTTCAGCGGGGGGCCCTCAAGGGAGCAGTTCTTC,CASSFSGGPSREQFF
TRBJ2-3,TRBV12-3/TRBV12-4,NA,NA,TGTGCCAGCATGGATCTAGTGGGGGATACGCAGTATTTT,CASMDLVGDTQYF
TRBJ2-3,TRBV14,many,NA,TGTGCCAGCAGCCAAGATTTCGGGTATGGGTCAGAAGATACGCAGTATTTT,CASSQDFGYGSEDTQYF